The 15 T cell receptor beta chains below all came from one sample that was sequenced in a study of cytomegalovirus exposure and HLA in healthy donors. PCR amplification relied on 60 Vbeta primers (plus 13 Jbeta primers). Libraries were prepared by immunoSEQ multiplex PCR; TCRdb keeps only in-frame clonotypes and omits some of them. Among just over 95,000 clones listed, about four fifths were seen once. The sequenced material came from PBMCs. The receptors come from a human donor in good health.

The chain employs TRBV19 and TRBJ2-7; TRBD1 matches 9 bases. Trimming removed 5 bases from V and 2 bases from J; junction bases left unmatched: 1. The CDR3 covers 13 residues. CDR1 LNHDA and CDR2 SQIVND come from the germline V gene (reference sequence). The CDR3 DNA reads as TGTGCCAGTAGTGACAGGGGGGCCTACGAGCAGTACTTC. It translates to CASSDRGAYEQYF.

This clone has a handful of counts. This chain joins TRBV6-1 and TRBJ1-1; a weak D match, TRBD1 (5 bases). In germline, CDR1 is MNHNS, CDR2 SASEGT. This CDR3 has 13 amino acids. Deletions cut 3 bases from V and 11 bases from J, with 16 bases between. CDR3 in amino acids: CASSDGVGGWAFF. CDR3 in DNA: TGTGCCAGCAGTGACGGGGTGGGGGGTTGGGCTTTCTTT.

In this sample, this clone turned up a few times. The chain joins TRBV27 to TRBJ2-7; TRBD2 might be the D (6 bases). The CDR3 spans 17 residues. The V end was cut by 1 base, the J end by 4 bases, with 20 bases between. Germline V lookup: CDR1 MNHEY, CDR2 SMNVEV (reference sequence). The CDR3 region is CASSLLVGGGTRYEQYF. CDR3 nucleotides: TGTGCCAGCAGTTTATTGGTTGGAGGAGGGACGCGGTACGAGCAGTACTTC.

This chain links TRBV6-5 with TRBJ1-3; D gene uncertain. V was clipped by 6 bases and J by 4 bases, with 10 bases between them. The CDR3 consists of 13 residues. Germline assignment: CDR1 MNHEY and CDR2 SVGAGI. CDR3 sequence (DNA): TGTGCCAGCAGGAGGAGCTCCGGAAACACCATATATTTT. The encoded protein is CASRRSSGNTIYF.

The sample holds one count of this clone. The V gene is TRBV21-1, the J gene TRBJ2-5; TRBD1 is the table's D call and was not checked against the DNA. TRBV21-1 has pseudogene status. The CDR3 has 14 residues. The CDR3 region is CASTQQGFEETQYF. The CDR3 DNA sequence: TGTGCCAGCACTCAACAGGGATTTGAAGAGACCCAGTACTTC.

The rearrangement uses TRBV5-4 and TRBJ1-1, with TRBD1 matching over 7 bases. The CDR3 has 15 residues. Germline V CDR1 and CDR2: SGHNT, YYREEE (reference sequence). The trim removed 4 bases at V and 1 base at J, leaving 7 bases unmatched. In nucleotides, the CDR3 is TGTGCCAGCAGCGGACAGGCAGGAGAGAACACTGAAGCTTTCTTT. Translating it yields CASSGQAGENTEAFF. The entire variable domain, with the rest obtained from reference TRBV5-4 and TRBJ1-1, is as follows: ETGVTQSPTHLIKTRGQQVTLRCSSQSGHNTVSWYQQALGQGPQFIFQYYREEENGRGNFPPRFSGLQFPNYSSELNVNALELDDSALYLCASSGQAGENTEAFFGQGTRLTVV.

This chain joins TRBV15 and TRBJ2-5; 7 bases line up with TRBD2. CDR3 length equals 16 residues. Germline V gene lookup returns CDR1 LNHNV and CDR2 YYDKDF (reference sequence). The trim removed 0 bases at V and 5 bases at J, leaving 9 bases unmatched. CDR3 DNA sequence: TGTGCCACCAGCAGAGATCTGGCGGGAGTAGGGGAGACCCAGTACTTC. This gives the protein CATSRDLAGVGETQYF.

DNA for the CDR3: TGCGCCAGCAGCTCGCAGGGTTCGAACACTGAAGCTTTCTTT. Its protein is CASSSQGSNTEAFF. The chain links TRBV5-1 to TRBJ1-1; D perhaps matches TRBD1 (5 bases). The CDR3 covers 14 residues. The germline V and J ends were trimmed by 3 bases and 1 base, with 10 bases remaining between them. Germline V gene data show CDR1 as SGHRS and CDR2 as YFSETQ.

The chain recombines TRBV9 with TRBJ1-3; no firm D call. V was cut by 3 bases and J by 4 bases, with 8 bases left in between. The length of the CDR3 is 13 residues. Germline CDR1 is SGDLS and CDR2 is YYNGEE. CDR3 coding DNA: TGTGCCAGCAGCGAATCACAGGGAAACACCATATATTTT. Its translation is CASSESQGNTIYF.

J is TRBJ1-6 and V is TRBV6-6; the match to TRBD1 covers 7 bases. From germline, CDR1 is MNHNY and CDR2 SVGAGI (reference sequence). J lost 9 bases, V lost 0 bases, and 2 bases had no gene match. CDR3 length equals 14 residues. The CDR3 spells CASSYSQGGSPLHF. The CDR3 DNA reads TGTGCCAGCAGTTACTCGCAGGGGGGTTCACCCCTCCACTTT.

The chain employs TRBV6-5 and TRBJ1-5; the match to TRBD1 covers 7 bases. Trimming removed 10 bases from V and 0 bases from J; junction bases left unmatched: 6. CDR3 size: 14 residues. CDR1 and CDR2 (germline): MNHEY, SVGAGI. The CDR3 DNA follows: TGTGCCACCACGGACAGGCATAGCAATCAGCCCCAGCATTTT. Translating gives CATTDRHSNQPQHF.

V and J are TRBV30 and TRBJ2-3; the D gene is possibly TRBD2 (5 bases). The length of the CDR3 is 15 residues. V lost 3 bases and J 2 bases, leaving 15 bases between the germline ends. Per germline, CDR1 GTSNPN and CDR2 SVGIG (reference sequence). Written as DNA, the CDR3 is TGTGCCTGGAGCACTAGAAGCGGTTACACAGATACGCAGTATTTT. Amino acid sequence: CAWSTRSGYTDTQYF.

The V gene is TRBV5-1, the J gene TRBJ2-2, with 8 bases lining up with TRBD1. The CDR3 loop spans 15 amino acids. Trimming took 5 bases from V and 2 from J; bases not matched to a gene: 5. Germline CDR1 SGHRS, CDR2 YFSETQ. CDR3 sequence reads: CASRGTGLNTGELFF. For the CDR3, the DNA is TGCGCCAGCAGGGGGACAGGTCTAAACACCGGGGAGCTGTTTTTT.

The sample holds a few counts of this clone. The chain links TRBV5-4 to TRBJ2-1; 9 nucleotides agree with TRBD1. CDR3 length: 16 amino acids. V lost 4 bases, J lost 4 bases, and 9 bases stayed unmatched. Germline-derived CDR1 and CDR2 are SGHNT and YYREEE (reference sequence). The CDR3 coding sequence is TGTGCCAGCAGCCCGGACAGGGGCCCCTCTTACAATGAGCAGTTCTTC. Its translation: CASSPDRGPSYNEQFF. The full variable domain, in which reference TRBV5-4 and TRBJ2-1 provide the parts outside the CDR3, is ETGVTQSPTHLIKTRGQQVTLRCSSQSGHNTVSWYQQALGQGPQFIFQYYREEENGRGNFPPRFSGLQFPNYSSELNVNALELDDSALYLCASSPDRGPSYNEQFFGPGTRLTVL.

A word on this clone: Other DNA variants within this sample encode the same CDR3. The chain recombines TRBV18 with TRBJ1-1; tentatively, D is TRBD1 (5 bases). CDR1 is KGHSH, CDR2 LQKENI, per germline. V was cut by 2 bases and J by 5 bases, with 9 bases left in between. CDR3 length: 13 amino acids. The CDR3 DNA reads TGTGCCAGCTCACCATCGGGGGTTACTGAAGCTTTCTTT. Protein sequence: CASSPSGVTEAFF. Combining the CDR3 with reference TRBV18 and TRBJ1-1 gives the whole variable domain NAGVMQNPRHLVRRRGQEARLRCSPMKGHSHVYWYRQLPEEGLKFMVYLQKENIIDESGMPKERFSAEFPKEGPSILRIQQVVRGDSAAYFCASSPSGVTEAFFGQGTRLTVV.